Listed below are T cell receptor beta chains from one sample, sequenced in a study of identical twins' blood T cells. TCRdb independently ran MiXCR on the 5' RACE reads; one entry per CDR3 protein. The sample includes roughly 340,000 distinct CDR3 sequences, roughly 28% of them seen just once. Material: PBMCs. The receptor source for this set is a woman between 18 and 55 years old in good health. Both conserved end residues are part of each CDR3. Each record gives: CDR3 DNA, CDR3 protein, clone size, D gene, V gene, J gene. The D gene is left open where the match is weak. A row's size may be missing; if present it is once, few, many or a size class.

TGCAGCGTGACCTCCAATAGGGGGCGAGTTGTGGATGGCTACACCTTC	CSVTSNRGRVVDGYTF	few	TRBD1	TRBV29-1	TRBJ1-2
TGCAGTGCTAGGGGTCATCAAGAGACCCAGTACTTC	CSARGHQETQYF	few	NA	TRBV20-1	TRBJ2-5
TGTGCCAGCAGCCTTCCCAGGGGCACTGAAGCTTTCTTT	CASSLPRGTEAFF	many	NA	TRBV2	TRBJ1-1
TGTGCCAGTAGTATTGCGTCAGCCTACGAGCAGTACTTC	CASSIASAYEQYF	NA	NA	TRBV19	TRBJ2-7
TGCAGTGCTCTAGACAGCGGGGGGAACATTCAGTACTTC	CSALDSGGNIQYF	few	TRBD2	TRBV20-1	TRBJ2-4
TGTGCCAGCAGGAGACAGGGTAATCAGCCCCAGCATTTT	CASRRQGNQPQHF	NA	TRBD1	TRBV6-5	TRBJ1-5
TGTGCCAGCAGCGTCTACGATTACAATGAGCAGTTCTTC	CASSVYDYNEQFF	many	NA	TRBV9	TRBJ2-1
TGTGCCAGCAGTTTCGCGTCGGGCTATGGCTACACCTTC	CASSFASGYGYTF	few	NA	TRBV12-3/TRBV12-4	TRBJ1-2
TGTGCCAGCAGCTTAAGGAATGACTACAATGAGCAGTTCTTC	CASSLRNDYNEQFF	many	NA	TRBV7-8	TRBJ2-1
TGTGCCAGCAGCTTAGTCGCGGGGCCGTCTGAAGCTTTCTTT	CASSLVAGPSEAFF	NA	NA	TRBV11-3	TRBJ1-1
TGTGCCGGCGGCTTAGTGGCCGTGAGCACTGAAGCTTTCTTT	CAGGLVAVSTEAFF	NA	NA	TRBV7-9	TRBJ1-1
TGCAGTGCTAGAGATCAGGAACCCAGCACAGATACGCAGTATTTT	CSARDQEPSTDTQYF	few	NA	TRBV20-1	TRBJ2-3
TGTGCCAGCAGTGGACTAGCGGACTCCTACAATGAGCAGTTCTTC	CASSGLADSYNEQFF	NA	TRBD2	TRBV6-1	TRBJ2-1
TGTGCCAGCAGCTCGCTCCGCCCCGGGACAGGGGACGAAAAACTGTTTTTT	CASSSLRPGTGDEKLFF	few	TRBD1	TRBV7-8	TRBJ1-4
TGTGTCAGTAGTACTGGGGGTAGGACTGAAGCTTTCTTT	CVSSTGGRTEAFF	NA	NA	TRBV19	TRBJ1-1
TGCAGTGCTAGTATGGTCGAGTCCTACGAGCAGTACTTC	CSASMVESYEQYF	NA	NA	TRBV20-1	TRBJ2-7
TGCAGTGCTTCTACAGGTACCAACTATGGCTACACCTTC	CSASTGTNYGYTF	few	NA	TRBV20-1	TRBJ1-2
TGCAGTGCTAGAGATAAATCGGGGCCCGGGCACTATGGCTACACCTTC	CSARDKSGPGHYGYTF	NA	NA	TRBV20-1	TRBJ1-2
TGTGCCATCCATCCCCAGAGGACCTATAATTCACCCCTCCACTTT	CAIHPQRTYNSPLHF	few	NA	TRBV2	TRBJ1-6